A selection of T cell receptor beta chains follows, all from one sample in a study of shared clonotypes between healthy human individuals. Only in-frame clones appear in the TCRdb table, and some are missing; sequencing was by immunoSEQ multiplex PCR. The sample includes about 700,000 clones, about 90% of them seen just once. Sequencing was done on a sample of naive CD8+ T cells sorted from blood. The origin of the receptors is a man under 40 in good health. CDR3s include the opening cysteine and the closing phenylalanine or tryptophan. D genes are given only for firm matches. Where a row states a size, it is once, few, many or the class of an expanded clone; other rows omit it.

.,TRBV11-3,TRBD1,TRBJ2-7,CASIIRGDRGPPHSYEQYF,TGTGCCAGCATAATACGGGGGGACAGGGGCCCCCCCCACTCCTACGAGCAGTACTTC
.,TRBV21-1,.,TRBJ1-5,CASSKVTQGHRPQHF,TGTGCCAGCAGCAAAGTCACACAGGGACACAGGCCCCAGCATTTT
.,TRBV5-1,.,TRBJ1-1,CASSLAGPSDTEAFF,TGCGCCAGCAGCTTGGCCGGGCCGAGTGATACTGAAGCTTTCTTT
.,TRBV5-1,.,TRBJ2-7,CASSLGDGTYEQYF,TGCGCCAGCAGCTTGGGGGACGGGACCTACGAGCAGTACTTC
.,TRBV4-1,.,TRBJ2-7,CASSQGGGVSYEQYF,TGCGCCAGCAGCCAAGGAGGAGGGGTTTCCTACGAGCAGTACTTC
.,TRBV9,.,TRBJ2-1,CASSVNNEQFF,TGTGCCAGCAGCGTGAACAATGAGCAGTTCTTC
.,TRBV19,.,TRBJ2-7,CASSLIAGQSYEQYF,TGTGCCAGTAGCCTAATCGCGGGACAGTCCTACGAGCAGTACTTC
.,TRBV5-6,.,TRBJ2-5,CASSWAPDRSRETQYF,TGTGCCAGCAGCTGGGCACCTGACAGGTCCAGGGAGACCCAGTACTTC
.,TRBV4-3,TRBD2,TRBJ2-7,CASSQDGGGAYEQYF,TGCGCCAGCAGCCAAGATGGCGGGGGTGCCTACGAGCAGTACTTC
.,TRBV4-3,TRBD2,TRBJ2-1,CASSQDWLAGGENEQFF,TGCGCCAGCAGCCAAGATTGGTTAGCGGGAGGAGAAAATGAGCAGTTCTTC
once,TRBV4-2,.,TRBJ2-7,CASSQEIGYEQYF,TGTGCCAGCAGCCAAGAGATCGGGTACGAGCAGTACTTC
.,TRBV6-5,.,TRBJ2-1,CASSQAGESYNEQFF,TGTGCCAGCAGCCAGGCAGGGGAGAGCTACAATGAGCAGTTCTTC
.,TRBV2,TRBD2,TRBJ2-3,CASSEGWGGTLADTQYF,TGTGCCAGCAGTGAAGGGTGGGGGGGAACGCTAGCAGATACGCAGTATTTT
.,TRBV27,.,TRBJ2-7,CASSFSRAYEQYF,TGTGCCAGCAGTTTTTCGCGGGCCTACGAGCAGTACTTC
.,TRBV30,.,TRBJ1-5,CAWSVGHSSNQPQHF,TGTGCCTGGAGTGTAGGTCATAGTAGCAATCAGCCCCAGCATTTT
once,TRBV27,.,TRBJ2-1,CASSLFLVGANEQFF,TGTGCCAGCAGTTTATTTCTAGTCGGGGCCAATGAGCAGTTCTTC
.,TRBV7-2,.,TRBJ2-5,CASSLRRTETQYF,TGTGCCAGCAGTCTTCGGAGGACGGAGACCCAGTACTTC
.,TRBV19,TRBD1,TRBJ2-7,CASSVPGTGANEQYF,TGTGCCAGTAGTGTTCCCGGGACAGGGGCCAACGAGCAGTACTTC
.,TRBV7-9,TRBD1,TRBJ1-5,CAGGTDNQPQHF,TGTGCCGGCGGGACAGACAATCAGCCCCAGCATTTT
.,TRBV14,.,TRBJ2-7,CASSQEGRAYEQYF,TGTGCCAGCAGCCAAGAGGGCAGAGCCTACGAGCAGTACTTC
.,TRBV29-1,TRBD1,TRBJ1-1,CSVEGQGNTEAFF,TGCAGCGTTGAAGGACAGGGAAACACTGAAGCTTTCTTT
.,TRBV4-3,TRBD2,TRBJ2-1,CASSQRLAGGSREEQFF,TGCGCCAGCAGCCAACGGCTAGCGGGAGGCTCGAGAGAGGAGCAGTTCTTC
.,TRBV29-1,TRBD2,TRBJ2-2,CSAGVAGDNTGELFF,TGCAGCGCGGGGGTAGCGGGAGATAACACCGGGGAGCTGTTTTTT
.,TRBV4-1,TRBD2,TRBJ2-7,CASSVTSGSSYEQYF,TGCGCCAGCAGCGTCACTAGCGGGAGCTCCTACGAGCAGTACTTC
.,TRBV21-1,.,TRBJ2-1,CASSKGTGAFF,TGTGCCAGCAGCAAAGGGACAGGGGCGTTCTTC
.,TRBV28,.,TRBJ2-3,CASRLGGSSTDTQYF,TGTGCCAGCAGGCTCGGGGGATCTAGCACAGATACGCAGTATTTT
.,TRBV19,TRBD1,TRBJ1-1,CASSTQRTGTLMNTEAFF,TGTGCCAGTAGTACTCAACGGACAGGTACTTTGATGAACACTGAAGCTTTCTTT
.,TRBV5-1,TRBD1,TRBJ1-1,CASRLGGRGDTEAFF,TGCGCCAGCAGACTGGGAGGCAGGGGGGACACTGAAGCTTTCTTT
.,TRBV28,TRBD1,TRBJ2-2,CASSPDRVGGELFF,TGTGCCAGCAGCCCTGACAGGGTCGGCGGGGAGCTGTTTTTT
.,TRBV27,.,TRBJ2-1,CASSSRGAQRGEQFF,TGTGCCAGCAGTTCCCGGGGAGCCCAAAGGGGTGAGCAGTTCTTC
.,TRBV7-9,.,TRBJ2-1,CASSLDRGYSSYNEQFF,TGTGCCAGCAGCTTAGATAGGGGCTACAGCTCCTACAATGAGCAGTTCTTC
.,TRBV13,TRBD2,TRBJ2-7,CASSSYGAGLAGGTYEQYF,TGTGCCAGCAGCTCGTACGGGGCGGGACTAGCGGGAGGAACCTACGAGCAGTACTTC
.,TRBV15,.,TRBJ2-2,CATRTSGSGELFF,TGTGCCACCAGAACCTCAGGGTCCGGGGAGCTGTTTTTT
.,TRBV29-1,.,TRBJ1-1,CSVEALGSEAFF,TGCAGCGTTGAAGCTTTAGGGTCTGAAGCTTTCTTT
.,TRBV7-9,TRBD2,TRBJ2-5,CASSKTSGRKETQYF,TGTGCCAGCAGCAAGACTAGCGGGAGGAAAGAGACTCAGTACTTC
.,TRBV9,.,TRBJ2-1,CASSEMGHLSSYNEQFF,TGTGCCAGCAGCGAAATGGGACACCTTAGCTCCTACAATGAGCAGTTCTTC
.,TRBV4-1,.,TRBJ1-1,CASGTGSTEAFF,TGCGCCAGCGGGACGGGGAGTACTGAAGCTTTCTTT
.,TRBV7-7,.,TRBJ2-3,CASSLLAGTTDTQYF,TGTGCCAGCAGCTTATTGGCGGGAACCACAGATACGCAGTATTTT
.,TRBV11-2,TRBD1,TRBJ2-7,CASSFPGQGVYEQYF,TGTGCCAGCAGCTTTCCGGGACAGGGTGTCTACGAGCAGTACTTC
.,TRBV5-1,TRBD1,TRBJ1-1,CASSLEDRAGMNTEAFF,TGCGCCAGCAGCTTGGAGGACAGGGCCGGCATGAACACTGAAGCTTTCTTT